A single TCR beta chain is shown here with its context. Antigen unknown. Cultured CD4+ T-cell DNA underwent Oncomine TCR Beta short-read sequencing. TCRdb ran MiXCR on the PCR reads and lists one entry per CDR3 protein. The sample yields some 16,000 distinct CDR3 sequences, around 56% seen once. This sample was taken from a study of vaccination and CD4 T cells after COVID-19. The CDR3 has 15 amino acids. Trimming cost V 1 base and J 7 bases, with 16 bases left between them. From germline, CDR1 is SGHTA and CDR2 FQGNSA. As to treatment: roughly 10-day PBMC culture with coronavirus spike peptide pools or control peptides (ViraFEST assay).

The sequenced sample was CD4+ T cells from blood, cultured in vitro. The clonotype originates from a human donor who had recovered from COVID-19. V usage is TRBV7-2 and J usage is TRBJ1-2; D gene unclear. CDR3 DNA sequence: TGTGCCAGCAGCTTAGATCTGGGGTGGTTCGGTGGCTACACCTTC. It encodes CASSLDLGWFGGYTF.